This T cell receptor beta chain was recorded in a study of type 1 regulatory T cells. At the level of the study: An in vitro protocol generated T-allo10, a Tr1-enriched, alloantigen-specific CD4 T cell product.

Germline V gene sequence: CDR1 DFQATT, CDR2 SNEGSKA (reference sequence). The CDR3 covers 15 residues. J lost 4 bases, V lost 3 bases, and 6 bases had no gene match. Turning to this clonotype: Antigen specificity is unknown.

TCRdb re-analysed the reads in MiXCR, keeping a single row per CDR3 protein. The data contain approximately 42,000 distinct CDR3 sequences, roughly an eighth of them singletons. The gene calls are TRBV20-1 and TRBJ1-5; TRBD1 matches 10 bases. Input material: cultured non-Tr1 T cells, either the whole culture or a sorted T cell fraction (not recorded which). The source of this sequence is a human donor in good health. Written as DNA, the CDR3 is TGCAGTGCTAGCGGTTCGGGACAGGGGAATCAGCCCCAGCATTTT. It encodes CSASGSGQGNQPQHF.